What follows is one T cell receptor beta chain and its context. The table came from immunoSEQ multiplex PCR; TCRdb's copy has only in-frame clones and leaves some out. Among about 54,000 clones listed, approximately 90% were seen once. Trimming pared 4 bases from V and 3 bases from J, leaving 13 bases between. Germline V CDR1 and CDR2: LGHNA, YNFKEQ. The CDR3 has 14 amino acids. These data belong to a study of OX40 agonist ivuxolimab in advanced cancers. Study overall: Each patient was given ivuxolimab into a vein every 2 weeks, at 0.01 to 10 mg/kg.

The sample was CD4+ or CD8+ T cells sorted from blood, taken in a trial of the OX40 agonist ivuxolimab. The chain joins TRBV4-2 to TRBJ2-7; possible D gene TRBD1, 6 bases. The receptor's source is an adult with an advanced solid tumor such as melanoma, head and neck, liver or kidney cancer. CDR3 nucleotide sequence: TGTGCCAGCAGCCGAGAAATACAGGGCTACGAGCAGTACTTC. It yields the protein CASSREIQGYEQYF.